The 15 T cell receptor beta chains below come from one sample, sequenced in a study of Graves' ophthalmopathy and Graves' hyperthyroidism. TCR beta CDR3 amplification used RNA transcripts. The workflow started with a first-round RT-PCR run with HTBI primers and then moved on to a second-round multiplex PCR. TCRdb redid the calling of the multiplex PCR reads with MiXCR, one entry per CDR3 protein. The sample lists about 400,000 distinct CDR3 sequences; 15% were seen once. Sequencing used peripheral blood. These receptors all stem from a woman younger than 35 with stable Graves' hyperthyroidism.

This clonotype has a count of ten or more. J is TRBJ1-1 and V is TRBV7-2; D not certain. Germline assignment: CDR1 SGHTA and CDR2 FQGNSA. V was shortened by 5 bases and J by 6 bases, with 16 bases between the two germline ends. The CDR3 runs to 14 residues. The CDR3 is CASSVIGAAPEAFF. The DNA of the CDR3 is TGTGCCAGCAGCGTCATCGGAGCGGCCCCTGAAGCTTTCTTT.

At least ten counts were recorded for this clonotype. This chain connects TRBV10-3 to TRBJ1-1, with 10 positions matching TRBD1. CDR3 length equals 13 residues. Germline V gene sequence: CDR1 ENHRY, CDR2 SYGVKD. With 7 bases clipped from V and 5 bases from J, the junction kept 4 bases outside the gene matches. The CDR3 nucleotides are TGTGCCATCATGCGGACAGGGGGTACTGAAGCTTTCTTT. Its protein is CAIMRTGGTEAFF.

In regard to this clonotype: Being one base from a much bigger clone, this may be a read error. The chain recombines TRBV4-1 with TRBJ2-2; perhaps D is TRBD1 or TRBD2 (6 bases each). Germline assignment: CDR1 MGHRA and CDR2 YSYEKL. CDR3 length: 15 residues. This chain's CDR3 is CASTGGTTNTGELCF. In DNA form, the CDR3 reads TGCGCCAGCACCGGAGGGACAACGAACACCGGGGAGCTGTGTTTT.

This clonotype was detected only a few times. The CDR3 reads CSVKRQGAIGELFF. CDR3 nucleotides: TGCAGCGTAAAACGACAGGGGGCTATCGGGGAGCTGTTTTTT. The genes are TRBV29-1 and TRBJ2-2, with 10 bases fitting TRBD1. Germline lookup yields CDR1 SQVTM and CDR2 ANQGSEA. Losses at the gene ends were 6 bases for V and 7 bases for J; bases not matched to a gene: 8. CDR3 length: 14 residues.

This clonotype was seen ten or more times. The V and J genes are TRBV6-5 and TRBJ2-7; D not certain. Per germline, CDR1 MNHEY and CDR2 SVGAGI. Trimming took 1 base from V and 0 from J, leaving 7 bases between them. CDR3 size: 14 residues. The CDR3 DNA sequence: TGTGCCAGCAGTTACTTCCAGAACTCCTACGAGCAGTACTTC. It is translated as CASSYFQNSYEQYF.

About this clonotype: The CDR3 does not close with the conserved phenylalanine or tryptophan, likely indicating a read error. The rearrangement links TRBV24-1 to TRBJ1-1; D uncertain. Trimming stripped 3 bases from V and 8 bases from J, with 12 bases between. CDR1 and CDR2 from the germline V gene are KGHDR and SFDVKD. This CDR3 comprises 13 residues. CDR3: CATSDRSGVEAFS. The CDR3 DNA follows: TGTGCCACCAGTGATCGCTCCGGGGTAGAAGCTTTCTCT.

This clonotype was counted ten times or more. The chain's CDR3 is CASSEYRQENTEAFF. The CDR3 nucleotides are TGTGCCAGCAGTGAATATCGGCAGGAGAACACTGAAGCTTTCTTT. The chain is built from TRBV25-1 and TRBJ1-1; no clear D. V lost 0 bases and J 1 base, leaving 9 bases between the germline ends. Germline CDR1 MGHDK, CDR2 SYGVNS. The CDR3 is made up of 15 amino acids.

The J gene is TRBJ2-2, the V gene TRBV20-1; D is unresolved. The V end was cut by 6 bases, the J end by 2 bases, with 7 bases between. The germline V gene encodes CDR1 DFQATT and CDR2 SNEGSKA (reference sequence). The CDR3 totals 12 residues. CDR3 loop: CSAMTNTGELFF. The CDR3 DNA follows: TGCAGTGCCATGACTAACACCGGGGAGCTGTTTTTT.

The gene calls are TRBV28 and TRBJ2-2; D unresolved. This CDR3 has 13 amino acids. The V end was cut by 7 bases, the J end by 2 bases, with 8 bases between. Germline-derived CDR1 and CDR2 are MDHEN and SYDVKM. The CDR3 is CASIFPNTGELFF. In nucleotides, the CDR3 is TGTGCCAGCATCTTCCCTAACACCGGGGAGCTGTTTTTT.

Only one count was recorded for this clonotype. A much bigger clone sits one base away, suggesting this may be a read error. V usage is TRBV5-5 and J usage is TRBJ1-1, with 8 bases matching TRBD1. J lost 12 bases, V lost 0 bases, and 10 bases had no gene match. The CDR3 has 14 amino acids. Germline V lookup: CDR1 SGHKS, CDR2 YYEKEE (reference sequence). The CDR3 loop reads CASSLAPRQGQSFF. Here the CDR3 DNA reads TGTGCCAGCAGCTTGGCTCCACGACAGGGGCAGTCTTTCTTT.

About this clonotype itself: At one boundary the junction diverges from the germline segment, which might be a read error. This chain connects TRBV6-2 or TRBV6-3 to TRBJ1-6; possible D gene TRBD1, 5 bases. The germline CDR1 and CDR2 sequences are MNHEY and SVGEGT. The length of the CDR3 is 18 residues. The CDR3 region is CACSYRGRLSSYNSPLHF. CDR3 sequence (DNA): TGTGCCTGCAGTTACCGGGGACGTCTCAGCTCCTATAATTCACCCCTGCACTTT.

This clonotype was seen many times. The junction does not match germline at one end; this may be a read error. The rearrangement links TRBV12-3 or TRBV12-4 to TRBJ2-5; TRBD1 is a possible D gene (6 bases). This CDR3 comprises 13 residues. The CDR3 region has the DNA TGTGCTAGCATACCAAGGGGGTCAGAGACCCAGTACTTC. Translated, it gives CASIPRGSETQYF.

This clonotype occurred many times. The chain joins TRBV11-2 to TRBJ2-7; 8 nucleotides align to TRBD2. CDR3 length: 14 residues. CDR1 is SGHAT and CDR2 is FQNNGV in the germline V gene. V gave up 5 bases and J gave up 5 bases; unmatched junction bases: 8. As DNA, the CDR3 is TGTGCCAGCAGCCTCAATCGGGGGGGCGACGAGCAGTACTTC. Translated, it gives CASSLNRGGDEQYF.

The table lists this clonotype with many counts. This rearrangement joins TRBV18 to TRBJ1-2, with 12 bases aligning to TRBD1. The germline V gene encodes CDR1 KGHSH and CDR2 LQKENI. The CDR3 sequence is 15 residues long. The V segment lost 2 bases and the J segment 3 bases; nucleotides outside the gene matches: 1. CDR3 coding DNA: TGTGCCAGCTCACCAGGGACAGGGGGCGACTATGGCTACACCTTC. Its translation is CASSPGTGGDYGYTF.

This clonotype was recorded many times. The CDR3 spells CASSLPGNTSPLHF. The CDR3 nucleotides are TGCGCCAGCAGCTTGCCGGGGAACACTTCACCCCTCCACTTT. The chain uses TRBV5-1 and TRBJ1-6; D not certain. The CDR3 covers 14 residues. Trimming removed 1 base at V and 9 bases at J, with 11 bases between. Germline lookup yields CDR1 SGHRS and CDR2 YFSETQ.